This passage covers 21 T cell receptor beta chains from one sample sequenced in a study of blood T cell repertoires in COVID-19. The method was immunoSEQ multiplex PCR; TCRdb's version includes in-frame clones alone and lacks a portion of them. Of under 95,000 clones in the sample, almost 85% are singletons; the top ten hold 1.2%. Sequencing used peripheral blood. The receptors were sampled from a woman older than 75 with acute or convalescent COVID-19.

This chain uses TRBV5-1 with TRBJ2-2; D gene uncertain. CDR3 size: 14 residues. Trimming removed 2 bases from V and 0 bases from J, with 5 bases in between. Germline CDR1 SGHRS, CDR2 YFSETQ. CDR3 region: CASSFGPNTGELFF. Here the CDR3 DNA reads TGCGCCAGCAGCTTTGGCCCGAACACCGGGGAGCTGTTTTTT.

The count of this clone is one. The chain recombines TRBV10-3 with TRBJ1-4; no firm D call. The CDR3 runs 13 residues. With 6 bases removed from V and 7 bases from J, the gap between germline ends came to 12 bases. Germline CDR1 is ENHRY and CDR2 is SYGVKD. The CDR3 region has the DNA TGTGCCATCAGCGAGGTGGGAGCTGAAAAACTGTTTTTT. Amino acid sequence: CAISEVGAEKLFF.

The rearrangement joins TRBV18 to TRBJ2-1; the match to TRBD2 covers 12 bases. The CDR3 is 17 amino acids. V shed 4 bases and J 7 bases; nucleotides not matched to a gene: 11. Germline V gene sequence: CDR1 KGHSH, CDR2 LQKENI. CDR3 residues: CASSLFGLAGLRNEQFF. CDR3 coding DNA: TGTGCCAGCTCACTGTTCGGACTAGCGGGATTAAGGAATGAGCAGTTCTTC. The whole variable domain, filled in from reference TRBV18 and TRBJ2-1, reads NAGVMQNPRHLVRRRGQEARLRCSPMKGHSHVYWYRQLPEEGLKFMVYLQKENIIDESGMPKERFSAEFPKEGPSILRIQQVVRGDSAAYFCASSLFGLAGLRNEQFFGPGTRLTVL.

The J gene is TRBJ2-7, the V gene TRBV4-1; perhaps TRBD1 as D (6 bases). The CDR3 is 16 amino acids. Germline CDR1 reads MGHRA; CDR2 reads YSYEKL. The V end was cut by 0 bases, the J end by 5 bases, with 17 bases between. The CDR3 nucleotides read TGCGCCAGCAGCCAAGATAGGGCGCAGGGGAAGGACGAGCAGTACTTC. Protein product: CASSQDRAQGKDEQYF.

V gene TRBV5-1 combines with J gene TRBJ2-2, with D possibly TRBD1 on 6 matching bases. Germline values: CDR1 SGHRS, CDR2 YFSETQ. V was pared by 3 bases and J by 2 bases, with 11 bases between. This CDR3 comprises 15 residues. The CDR3 coding sequence is TGCGCCAGCAGCTACACAGGGTCTAACACCGGGGAGCTGTTTTTT. Translating gives CASSYTGSNTGELFF.

This clone was counted a single time. This chain connects TRBV19 to TRBJ1-5; D perhaps matches TRBD1 (6 bases). The CDR3 spans 19 residues. The germline V gene has CDR1 LNHDA and CDR2 SQIVND (reference sequence). V was trimmed by 3 bases and J by 0 bases, leaving 21 bases between them. CDR3 loop: CASSISPRRTDYSNQPQHF. DNA for the CDR3: TGTGCCAGTAGTATTTCTCCTAGGCGGACAGACTATAGCAATCAGCCCCAGCATTTT.

The chain is built from TRBV5-1 and TRBJ1-1; possibly TRBD1 for D (6 bases). Per the germline V gene, CDR1 is SGHRS and CDR2 is YFSETQ. This CDR3 spans 17 amino acids. Trimming shortened V by 2 bases and J by 4 bases, and 21 bases separated the two germline ends. As DNA, the CDR3 is TGCGCCAGCAGCTTCAAAATAAACTACAGGGAAGGCACTGAAGCTTTCTTT. It codes for CASSFKINYREGTEAFF. Full variable domain (remainder filled in from reference TRBV5-1 and TRBJ1-1): KAGVTQTPRYLIKTRGQQVTLSCSPISGHRSVSWYQQTPGQGLQFLFEYFSETQRNKGNFPGRFSGRQFSNSRSEMNVSTLELGDSALYLCASSFKINYREGTEAFFGQGTRLTVV.

This rearrangement joins TRBV25-1 to TRBJ1-5; D gene uncertain. Between the trimmed V and J ends, which lost 5 bases and 4 bases, there was a span of 12 bases. CDR1 is MGHDK, CDR2 SYGVNS, per germline. This CDR3 is built from 14 residues. CDR3 loop: CASSLEGNNQPQHF. The CDR3, as DNA: TGTGCCAGCAGTCTGGAGGGAAATAATCAGCCCCAGCATTTT.

The genes are TRBV3-1 (or the pseudogene TRBV3-2) and TRBJ1-5; D not resolved. The CDR3 has 13 amino acids. Germline CDR1 LGHDT, CDR2 YNNKEL (reference sequence). Between the trimmed V and J ends, which lost 1 base and 7 bases, there was a span of 8 bases. The CDR3 region has the DNA TGTGCCAGCAGCCAAGTCGGACTCCAGCCCCAGCATTTT. Translating gives CASSQVGLQPQHF.

This clone has just one count. This rearrangement joins TRBV6-5 to TRBJ2-5; D is perhaps TRBD2 (7 bases). The CDR3 covers 14 residues. Trimming took off 5 bases at V and 5 bases at J, with 15 bases between the two ends. Looked up from germline, CDR1 is MNHEY and CDR2 is SVGAGI. The CDR3 DNA sequence: TGTGCCAGCAGTCAATCGGGGGGCGGCGAGACCCAGTACTTC. Translated: CASSQSGGGETQYF.

V gene TRBV19 combines with J gene TRBJ2-2, with TRBD2 identical over 12 bases. Germline V gene lookup returns CDR1 LNHDA and CDR2 SQIVND (reference sequence). The CDR3 consists of 15 residues. J lost 3 bases, V lost 11 bases, and 7 bases had no gene match. Here the CDR3 reads CAATSGGLHTGELFF. CDR3 bases: TGTGCCGCGACTAGCGGGGGCCTACACACCGGGGAGCTGTTTTTT.

The chain has TRBV11-3 and TRBJ2-7; 9 bases fit TRBD1. The V gene's germline CDR1 is SGHNT and CDR2 YENEEA. This CDR3 comprises 14 residues. V was pared by 2 bases and J by 5 bases, with 4 bases of the junction left unmatched. The CDR3 region is CASSLRTGDDEQYF. The CDR3 DNA reads as TGTGCCAGCAGCTTACGGACAGGGGACGACGAGCAGTACTTC.

The rearrangement links TRBV27 to TRBJ1-2; 7 bases map to TRBD1. Looked up from germline, CDR1 is MNHEY and CDR2 is SMNVEV (reference sequence). J lost 2 bases, V lost 0 bases, and 3 bases had no gene match. There are 15 residues in the CDR3. The CDR3 protein is CASSLSGQINYGYTF. The CDR3 nucleotides read TGTGCCAGCAGTTTATCGGGACAGATAAACTATGGCTACACCTTC.

The chain recombines TRBV11-3 with TRBJ2-5; 9 bases are a match to TRBD2. CDR1 and CDR2 (germline): SGHNT, YENEEA. V was clipped by 4 bases and J by 5 bases; unmatched bases: 11. There are 16 residues in the CDR3. CDR3 residues: CASSSGVAGAAETQYF. The CDR3 DNA reads TGTGCCAGCAGCTCAGGGGTAGCGGGGGCCGCGGAGACCCAGTACTTC.

The chain uses TRBV5-6 and TRBJ1-1, with D maybe TRBD1 (5 bases). Germline values: CDR1 SGHDT, CDR2 YYEEEE. The CDR3 sequence is 17 residues long. The V gene lost 1 base and the J gene lost 0 bases, with 16 bases spanning the gap. CDR3 amino acids: CASSLRDSLSMNTEAFF. The DNA of the CDR3 is TGTGCCAGCAGCTTGCGGGACTCATTATCCATGAACACTGAAGCTTTCTTT.

The table lists this clone with a count of one. V usage is TRBV2 and J usage is TRBJ1-1; D is unclear. There are 11 residues in the CDR3. Germline V gives CDR1 SNHLY, CDR2 FYNNEI. V lost 8 bases, J lost 7 bases, and 11 bases lay in between. This chain's CDR3 is CASREPGEAFF. CDR3 sequence (DNA): TGTGCCAGCCGGGAGCCGGGTGAAGCTTTCTTT.

The CDR3 here is CASKPQGASGELFF. The CDR3, as DNA: TGCGCCAGCAAACCACAGGGGGCTTCCGGGGAGCTGTTTTTT. The rearrangement joins TRBV5-1 to TRBJ2-2; 9 positions agree with TRBD1. With V trimmed by 6 bases and J by 6 bases, 6 bases remained unmatched. The CDR3 has 14 residues. Germline CDR1 reads SGHRS; CDR2 reads YFSETQ. The whole variable domain, remainder taken from reference TRBV5-1 and TRBJ2-2, is KAGVTQTPRYLIKTRGQQVTLSCSPISGHRSVSWYQQTPGQGLQFLFEYFSETQRNKGNFPGRFSGRQFSNSRSEMNVSTLELGDSALYLCASKPQGASGELFFGEGSRLTVL.

V and J are TRBV28 and TRBJ1-2, with a weak D call TRBD1 (5 bases). The V gene lost 6 bases and the J gene lost 5 bases, with 13 bases spanning the gap. The CDR3 runs 13 residues. Germline V CDR1 and CDR2: MDHEN, SYDVKM. Written as DNA, the CDR3 is TGTGCCAGCAGGTCAGGGATAAATTATGGCTACACCTTC. Protein: CASRSGINYGYTF.

The chain couples TRBV7-7 to TRBJ1-5; D is unclear. V was clipped by 5 bases and J by 4 bases, with 21 bases between them. The CDR3 runs 17 residues. Germline CDR1 is SSHAT and CDR2 is FNYEAQ (reference sequence). CDR3 sequence reads: CASSPSRHVGKNQPQHF. Here the CDR3 DNA reads TGTGCCAGCAGCCCCTCCCGACACGTAGGAAAAAATCAGCCCCAGCATTTT. Using reference TRBV7-7 and TRBJ1-5 for the parts outside the CDR3, the full variable domain is GAGVSQSPRYKVTKRGQDVTLRCDPISSHATLYWYQQALGQGPEFLTYFNYEAQPDKSGLPSDRFSAERPEGSISTLTIQRTEQRDSAMYRCASSPSRHVGKNQPQHFGDGTRLSIL.

This chain links TRBV19 with TRBJ1-1, with TRBD1 matching 7 bases. The CDR3 is 14 amino acids. The J segment lost 4 bases and the V segment lost 7 bases, leaving 9 bases of the junction unmatched. CDR1 is LNHDA, CDR2 SQIVND, per germline (reference sequence). The CDR3 sequence: CASNRQGAATEAFF. Here the CDR3 DNA reads TGTGCCAGTAATAGACAGGGTGCGGCCACTGAAGCTTTCTTT. Filled out from reference TRBV19 and TRBJ1-1, the complete variable domain reads DGGITQSPKYLFRKEGQNVTLSCEQNLNHDAMYWYRQDPGQGLRLIYYSQIVNDFQKGDIAEGYSVSREKKESFPLTVTSAQKNPTAFYLCASNRQGAATEAFFGQGTRLTVV.

The rearrangement links TRBV7-8 to TRBJ2-7; D may be TRBD2 (6 bases). From germline, CDR1 is SGHVS and CDR2 FQNEAQ. The CDR3 is 16 residues long. The ends were cut back, 1 base at V and 5 bases at J, with 18 bases in the middle. DNA for the CDR3: TGTGCCAGCAGCTTAGGGGGGAGGAACTCGTTTGACGAGCAGTACTTC. Translation gives CASSLGGRNSFDEQYF.